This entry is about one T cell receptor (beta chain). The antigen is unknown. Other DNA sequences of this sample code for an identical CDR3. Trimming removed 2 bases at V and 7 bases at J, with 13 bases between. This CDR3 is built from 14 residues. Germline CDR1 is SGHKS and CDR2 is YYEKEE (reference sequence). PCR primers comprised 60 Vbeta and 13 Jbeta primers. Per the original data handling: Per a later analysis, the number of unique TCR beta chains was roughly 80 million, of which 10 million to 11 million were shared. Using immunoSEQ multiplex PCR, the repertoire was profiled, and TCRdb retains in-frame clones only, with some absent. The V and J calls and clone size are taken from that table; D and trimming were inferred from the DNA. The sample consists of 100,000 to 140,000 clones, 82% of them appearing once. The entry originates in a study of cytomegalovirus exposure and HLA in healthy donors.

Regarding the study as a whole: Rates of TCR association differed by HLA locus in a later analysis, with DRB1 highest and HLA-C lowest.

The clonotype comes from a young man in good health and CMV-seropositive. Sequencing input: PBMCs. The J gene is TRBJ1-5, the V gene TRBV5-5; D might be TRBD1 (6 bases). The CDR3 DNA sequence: TGTGCCAGCAGCTTAGAGGGGGTACGGCAGCCCCAGCATTTT. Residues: CASSLEGVRQPQHF.